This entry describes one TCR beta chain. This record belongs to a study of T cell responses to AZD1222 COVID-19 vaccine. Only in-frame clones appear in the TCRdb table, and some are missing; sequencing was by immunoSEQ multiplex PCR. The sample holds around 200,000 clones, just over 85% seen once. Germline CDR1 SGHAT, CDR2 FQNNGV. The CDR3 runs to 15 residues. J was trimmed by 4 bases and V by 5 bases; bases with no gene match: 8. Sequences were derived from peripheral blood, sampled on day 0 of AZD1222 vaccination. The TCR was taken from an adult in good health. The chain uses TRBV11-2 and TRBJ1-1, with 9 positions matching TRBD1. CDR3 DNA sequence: TGTGCCAGCAGCGCACAGGGGGCGAAGGGCACTGAAGCTTTCTTT. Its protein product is CASSAQGAKGTEAFF.